Listed below are T cell receptor beta chains from one sample, sequenced in a study of T cell repertoires in cytomegalovirus infection. No antigen has been assigned to these receptors. TCRdb reprocessed the reads with MiXCR, giving one entry per CDR3 protein. The sample carries 200,000 or so distinct CDR3 sequences, around 40% recorded once. Sequences were derived from CD8+ T cells from cultured PBMCs, sampled from culture after CMV antigen stimulation. The receptor set was obtained from a human donor in good health (CMV status not recorded). Some clones in this sample may be carry-over from other donors' samples. The CDR3 runs from the conserved cysteine through the conserved F or W. The D gene is left open where the match is weak. Size values are once, few and many counts, or a class for expanded clones, and some rows have none.

v_gene	d_gene	abundance	CDR3aa
TRBV6-6	-	-	CASILTYIPTITYNEQFF
TRBV7-6	TRBD1	few	CASSSGTGLNEQFF
TRBV7-8	-	few	CASSPLMWAYEQYF
TRBV14	-	-	CASSQVEDEQFF
TRBV7-4	-	-	CASRARDTF
TRBV7-8	TRBD2	-	CAIPSTSGSYEQFF
TRBV19	-	-	CASREPGRYEQYF
TRBV29-1	TRBD2	-	CSGGLAGVNNEQFF
TRBV19	-	-	CASSINRNTGELFF
TRBV18	TRBD1	-	CASSPGQGHEQYF
TRBV6-5	TRBD1	few	CASSYSRQGLPLTF
TRBV4-2	TRBD2	-	CASSRGTNNEQFF
TRBV7-3	TRBD1	-	CASSPARAGGYEQYF
TRBV7-6	-	-	CASSLDRSDEQFF
TRBV7-7	-	few	CASSTGPFGETQYF
TRBV10-3	-	-	CAISDEQGNQPQHF
TRBV7-4	-	-	CASSLEGDGDEQYF
TRBV2	-	-	CASRSGLTNEKLFF
TRBV12-5	-	once	CASGLVRQNYGYTF
TRBV12-3/TRBV12-4	-	-	CASSLRGGNTGELFF
TRBV4-1	-	-	CASSLPTLVTEAFF
TRBV6-1	-	few	CASKSLRLLNTGELFF
TRBV28	-	-	CASSSLDYLYPDTQYF
TRBV6-5	-	few	CASSYPAQGTDSPANTGELFF
TRBV3-1	-	-	CASSQEGGTESYEQYF
TRBV7-8	-	few	CASSPRTNTEAFF
TRBV18	TRBD2	-	CASSRTSGRPHNEQYF
TRBV27	TRBD1	-	CASSIRGIYGYTF
TRBV7-3	TRBD1	-	CASSPRDSYTDTQYF
TRBV4-1	TRBD1	-	CASSQDSTGIYNSPLHF
TRBV19	-	-	CASSIGPIQPQHF
TRBV18	-	-	CASSPRQLNTEAFF
TRBV6-1	-	-	CASRGGGSYEQYF
TRBV27	-	-	CASRTHRDRNPQSPNNYGYTF
TRBV27	TRBD1	-	CASSSLLTGGYTGELFF
TRBV29-1	-	-	CSVEEPGLRGSYEQYF
TRBV12-5	-	-	CASGLVPDSGNQPQHF
TRBV6-2/TRBV6-3	TRBD1	many	CASSYSPGQGVYNEQFF
TRBV6-1	-	-	CASRRWNTEAFF
TRBV28	TRBD2	-	CASSLAGFSYNEQYF
TRBV4-1	-	once	CASSQEVRGTGNQPQHF
TRBV6-5	TRBD1	once	CASSSSGQVYEQYF
TRBV29-1	-	-	CSVEDVLGVGYNEQFF
TRBV7-6	-	few	CASSPAGPDTEAFF
TRBV7-3	-	few	CASSRNSGSYEQYF
TRBV10-3	-	-	CAISEDGTATEQYF
TRBV10-3	TRBD1	-	CAISNGQGNWYF
TRBV6-6	TRBD1	-	CASSYPSQGPYSYNEQFF
TRBV6-6	TRBD2	few	CASSTGLAGLQETQYF
TRBV7-2	-	few	CASSETGPSPYEQYF
TRBV7-8	-	-	CASSLVRSNYGYTF
TRBV2	-	many	CASSEGGGLSGYTF
TRBV6-1	-	-	CASKSGESSYNSPLHF
TRBV14	-	-	CASSQVRVGGYTF
TRBV12-3/TRBV12-4	-	-	CASSTDNYGYTF
TRBV2	-	few	CASSELGRSSYEQYF
TRBV5-5	TRBD2	-	CASSGTSGGPATQYF
TRBV20-1	TRBD2	-	CSAFDGVAGVNTGELFF